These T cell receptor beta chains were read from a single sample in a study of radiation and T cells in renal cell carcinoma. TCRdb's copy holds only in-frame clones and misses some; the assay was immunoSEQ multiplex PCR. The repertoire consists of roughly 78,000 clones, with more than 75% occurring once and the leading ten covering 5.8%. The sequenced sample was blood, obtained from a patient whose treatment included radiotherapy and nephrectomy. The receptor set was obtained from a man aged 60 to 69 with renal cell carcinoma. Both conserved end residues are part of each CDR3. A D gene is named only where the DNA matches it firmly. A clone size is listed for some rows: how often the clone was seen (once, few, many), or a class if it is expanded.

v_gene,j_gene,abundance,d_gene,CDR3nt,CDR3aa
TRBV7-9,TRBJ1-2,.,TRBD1,TGTGCCAGCAGCCTGGACAGGGGGGGAGAGGGCTACACCTTC,CASSLDRGGEGYTF
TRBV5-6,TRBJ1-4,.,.,TGTGCCAGCAGCTCTCTCACAGGGAATTCTGGCTCTAATGAAAAACTGTTTTTT,CASSSLTGNSGSNEKLFF
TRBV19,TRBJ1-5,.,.,TGTGCCAGTAGTATGACAGCGCCTGGGCAGCCCCAGCATTTT,CASSMTAPGQPQHF
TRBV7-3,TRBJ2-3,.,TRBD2,TGTGCCAGCAGCCCTAAGGGGGGTAGCGGGAGAGGGGATACGCAGTATTTT,CASSPKGGSGRGDTQYF
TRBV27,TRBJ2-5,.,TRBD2,TGTGCCAGCAAAACAAGGCTAGCGGGATCTTGGAGTTCCCAAGAGACCCAGTACTTC,CASKTRLAGSWSSQETQYF
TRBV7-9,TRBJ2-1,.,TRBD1,TGTGCCAGCAGCCCAGGACAGGGGGTTGGGAATGAGCAGTTCTTC,CASSPGQGVGNEQFF
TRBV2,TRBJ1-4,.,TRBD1,TGTGCCAGCAGCCCGGGACAGGGCTTTGGGGAAAAACTGTTTTTT,CASSPGQGFGEKLFF
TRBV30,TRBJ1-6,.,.,TGTGCCTGGAGTACCGGGACACCCAATTCACCCCTCCACTTT,CAWSTGTPNSPLHF
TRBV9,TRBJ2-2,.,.,TGTGCCAGCAGCGTAGTGGGGAAGGGTCTAGCCGGGGAGCTGTTTTTT,CASSVVGKGLAGELFF
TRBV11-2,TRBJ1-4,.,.,TGTGCCAGCAGCTTAGGAGCAACAACTAATGAAAAACTGTTTTTT,CASSLGATTNEKLFF
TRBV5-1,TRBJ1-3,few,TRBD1,TGCGCCAGCAGCTTGAGAGGGGGCACTGGAAACACCATATATTTT,CASSLRGGTGNTIYF
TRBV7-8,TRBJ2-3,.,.,TGTGCCAGCAGCTTAGCGTGGCACACAGATACGCAGTATTTT,CASSLAWHTDTQYF
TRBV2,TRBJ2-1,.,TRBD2,TGTGCCACCTTAGCGGGGAGTACCTACAATGAGCAGTTCTTC,CATLAGSTYNEQFF
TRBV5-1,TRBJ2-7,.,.,TGCGCCAGCAGCTTGGATCTAGGCAGGGGAAGCGAGCAGTACTTC,CASSLDLGRGSEQYF
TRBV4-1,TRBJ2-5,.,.,TGCGCCAGCAGCCAATCAGGGTTGGAGACCCAGTACTTC,CASSQSGLETQYF
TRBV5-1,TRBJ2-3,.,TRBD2,TGCGCCAGCCGCGTGGGACTAGCGGGCACAGATACGCAGTATTTT,CASRVGLAGTDTQYF
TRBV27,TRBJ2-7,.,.,TGTGCCAGCAGTTTCGTAGACAGGGGAGGGGAGCAGTACTTC,CASSFVDRGGEQYF
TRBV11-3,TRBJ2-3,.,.,TGTGCCAGCAGCTTAGGCCTCGGGGGCCCCCATGGCACAGATACGCAGTATTTT,CASSLGLGGPHGTDTQYF
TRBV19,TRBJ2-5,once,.,TGTGCCAGTAGCACGACCCGGGGAGAGACCCAGTACTTC,CASSTTRGETQYF
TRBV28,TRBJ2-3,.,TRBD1,TGTGCCAGCAGCCCGACGGACAGGGGTAGGGGCACAGATACGCAGTATTTT,CASSPTDRGRGTDTQYF
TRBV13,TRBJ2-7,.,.,TGTGCCAGCGCGATAGCCACAGCAACCTACGAGCAGTACTTC,CASAIATATYEQYF
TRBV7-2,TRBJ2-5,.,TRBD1,TGTGCCAGCAGCTCACAGGGGGGAGAGACCCAGTACTTC,CASSSQGGETQYF
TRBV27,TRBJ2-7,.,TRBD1,TGTGCCAGCAGTTTACGACCCCGGACAGGGGGGTACTACGAGCAGTACTTC,CASSLRPRTGGYYEQYF
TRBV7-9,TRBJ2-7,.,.,TGTGCCAGCAGCGCGACTTCCTCCTACGAGCAGTACTTC,CASSATSSYEQYF
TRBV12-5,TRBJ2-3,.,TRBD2,TGTGCTAGTGGCAAGACTAGCGGGAGTGGCATAGATACGCAGTATTTT,CASGKTSGSGIDTQYF
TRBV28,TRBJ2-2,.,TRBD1,TGTGCCAGTCGACGGGCACAGGGGGCCCCCGGGGAGCTGTTTTTT,CASRRAQGAPGELFF
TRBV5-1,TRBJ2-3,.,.,TGCGCCAGCAGCTTGGAGGGTCGAACCAGCACAGATACGCAGTATTTT,CASSLEGRTSTDTQYF
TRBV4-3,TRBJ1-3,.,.,TGCGCCAGCAGCCAGGGACCTGGGACTCTTGCAAACACCATATATTTT,CASSQGPGTLANTIYF
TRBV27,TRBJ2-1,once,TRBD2,TGTGCCAGCAGTTCCGCGACTAGCGGTAACAATGAGCAGTTCTTC,CASSSATSGNNEQFF
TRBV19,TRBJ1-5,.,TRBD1,TGTGCCAGTAGACCCGGGACAGGAAGCAATCAGCCCCAGCATTTT,CASRPGTGSNQPQHF
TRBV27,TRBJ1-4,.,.,TGTGCCAGCAGTTTCCTGGGGGTTGAAAAACTGTTTTTT,CASSFLGVEKLFF
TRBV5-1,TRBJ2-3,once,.,TGCGCCAGCAGCGACGGGGCCCTCGCTACGCAGTATTTT,CASSDGALATQYF
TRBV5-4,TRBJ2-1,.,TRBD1,TGTGCCAGCAGCTTGGGGTTGCAGGGGGTTGGCAATGAGCAGTTCTTC,CASSLGLQGVGNEQFF
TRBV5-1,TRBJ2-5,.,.,TGCGCCAGCAGCCTCCGGGCGTACCAAGAGACCCAGTACTTC,CASSLRAYQETQYF
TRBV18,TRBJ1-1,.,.,TGTGCCAGCTCAGGTACTGGACTGGTGAACACTGAAGCTTTCTTT,CASSGTGLVNTEAFF
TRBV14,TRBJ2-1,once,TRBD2,TGTGCCAGCAGCCATTTAGCGGGAGCCTCCTACAATGAGCAGTTCTTC,CASSHLAGASYNEQFF
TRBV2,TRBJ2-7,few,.,TGTGCCAGCAGTGCGGGACGGAGGTTCCTCTACGAGCAGTACTTC,CASSAGRRFLYEQYF
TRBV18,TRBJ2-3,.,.,TGTGCCAGCTCACCGGGGAGCACAGATACGCAGTATTTT,CASSPGSTDTQYF
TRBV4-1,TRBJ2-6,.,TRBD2,TGCGCCAGCAGCCTATCAAGGGCGGGGGGCTCTGGGGCCAACGTCCTGACTTTC,CASSLSRAGGSGANVLTF
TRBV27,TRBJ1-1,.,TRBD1,TGTGCCAGCAGTCCCCTACAGGGGAGGGTGAGCACTGAAGCTTTCTTT,CASSPLQGRVSTEAFF
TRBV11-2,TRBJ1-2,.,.,TGTGCCAGCAGCGTGACATCTAACTATGGCTACACCTTC,CASSVTSNYGYTF
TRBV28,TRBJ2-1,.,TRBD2,TGTGCCAGCAGCGTTAGCGGGAGCTCCTACAATGAGCAGTTCTTC,CASSVSGSSYNEQFF
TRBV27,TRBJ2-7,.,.,TGTGCCAGCAGTTTACGGGTTTCGACTCCCTACGAGCAGTACTTC,CASSLRVSTPYEQYF
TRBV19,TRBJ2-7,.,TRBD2,TGTGCCAGTAGTATAGATCTTGGGACTAGCTCCTACGAGCAGTACTTC,CASSIDLGTSSYEQYF
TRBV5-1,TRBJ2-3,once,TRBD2,TGCGCCAGCAGCTCGGAAGCGGGGGCCACAGATACGCAGTATTTT,CASSSEAGATDTQYF
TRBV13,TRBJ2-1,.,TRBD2,TGTGCCAGCAGCTTACGAGTCGGGGCTAGCGGGAGTTGGTCCTACAATGAGCAGTTCTTC,CASSLRVGASGSWSYNEQFF
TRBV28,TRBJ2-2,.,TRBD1,TGTGCCAGCAGTCCCCGACAGGGGATCGGGGGGGAGCTGTTTTTT,CASSPRQGIGGELFF
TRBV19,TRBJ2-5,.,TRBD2,TGTGCCAGTAGTATATCTAGCGGAGAAGAGACCCAGTACTTC,CASSISSGEETQYF
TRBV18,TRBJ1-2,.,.,TGTGCCAGCTCACCAACAGGACGGCGACAAAATGGCTATGGCTACACCTTC,CASSPTGRRQNGYGYTF
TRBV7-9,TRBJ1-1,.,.,TGTGCCAGCAGCGCCTACAGGGAAAACACTGAAGCTTTCTTT,CASSAYRENTEAFF
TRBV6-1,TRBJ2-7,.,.,TGTGCCAGCAGTCCACGAGACTACGAGCAGTACTTC,CASSPRDYEQYF
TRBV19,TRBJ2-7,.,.,TGTGCCAGTAGTCGAGACTACATTGCAGGAAACGAGCAGTACTTC,CASSRDYIAGNEQYF
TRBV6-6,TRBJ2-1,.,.,TGTGCCAGCAGTTACTCTCCAGGGCGCCCCAACAATGAGCAGTTCTTC,CASSYSPGRPNNEQFF
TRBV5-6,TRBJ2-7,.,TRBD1,TGTGCCAGCAGCTCGACAGGGGGCTGGAACGAGCAGTACTTC,CASSSTGGWNEQYF